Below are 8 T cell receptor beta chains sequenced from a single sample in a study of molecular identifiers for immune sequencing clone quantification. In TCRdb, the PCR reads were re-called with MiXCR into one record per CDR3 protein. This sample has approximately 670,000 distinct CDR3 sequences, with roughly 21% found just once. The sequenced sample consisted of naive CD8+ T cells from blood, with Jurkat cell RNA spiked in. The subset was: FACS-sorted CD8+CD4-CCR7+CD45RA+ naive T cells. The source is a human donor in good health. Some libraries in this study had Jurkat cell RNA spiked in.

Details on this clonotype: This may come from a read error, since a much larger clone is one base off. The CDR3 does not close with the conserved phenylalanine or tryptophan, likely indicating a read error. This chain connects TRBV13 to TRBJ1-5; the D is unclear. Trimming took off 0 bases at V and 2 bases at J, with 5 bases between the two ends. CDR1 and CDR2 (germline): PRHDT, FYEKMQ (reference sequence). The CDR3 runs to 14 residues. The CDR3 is CASSLGHGNQPQHL. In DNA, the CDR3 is TGTGCCAGCAGCTTAGGACATGGCAATCAGCCCCAGCATCTT.

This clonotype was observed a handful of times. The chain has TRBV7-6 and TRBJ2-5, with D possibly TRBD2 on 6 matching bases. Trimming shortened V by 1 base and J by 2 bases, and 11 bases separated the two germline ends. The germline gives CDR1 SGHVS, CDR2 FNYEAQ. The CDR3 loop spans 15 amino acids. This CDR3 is CASSLGWGEQETQYF. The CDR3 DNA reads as TGTGCCAGCAGCTTAGGCTGGGGGGAACAAGAGACCCAGTACTTC.

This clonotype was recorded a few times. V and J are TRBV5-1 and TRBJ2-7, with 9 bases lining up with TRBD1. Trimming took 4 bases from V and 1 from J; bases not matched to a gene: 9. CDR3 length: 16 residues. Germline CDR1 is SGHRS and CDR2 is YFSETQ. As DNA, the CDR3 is TGCGCCAGCAGCCTCGACTCCGGGACAGGGTCCTACGAGCAGTACTTC. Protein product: CASSLDSGTGSYEQYF.

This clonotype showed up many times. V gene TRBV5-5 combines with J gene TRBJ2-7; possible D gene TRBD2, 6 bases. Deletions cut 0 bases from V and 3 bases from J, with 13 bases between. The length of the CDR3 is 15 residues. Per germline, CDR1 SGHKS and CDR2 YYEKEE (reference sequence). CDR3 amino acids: CASSLEWISGYEQYF. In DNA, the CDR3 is TGTGCCAGCAGCTTGGAGTGGATTAGCGGCTACGAGCAGTACTTC.

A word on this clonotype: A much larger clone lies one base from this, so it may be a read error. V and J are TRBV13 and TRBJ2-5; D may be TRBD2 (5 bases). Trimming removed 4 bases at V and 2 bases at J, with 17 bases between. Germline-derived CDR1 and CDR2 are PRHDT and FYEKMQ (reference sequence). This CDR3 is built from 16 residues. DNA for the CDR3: TGTGCCAGCAGCTCTGATTTACTGGGCGGGCAAGAGACCCAGTACTTC. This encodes CASSSDLLGGQETQYF.

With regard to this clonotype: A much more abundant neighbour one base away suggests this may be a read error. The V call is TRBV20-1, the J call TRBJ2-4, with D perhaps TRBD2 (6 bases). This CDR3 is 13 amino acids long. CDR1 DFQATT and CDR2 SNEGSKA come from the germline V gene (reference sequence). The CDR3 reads CSARESERNIQCF. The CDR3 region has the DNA TGCAGTGCTCGGGAGTCCGAAAGAAACATTCAGTGCTTC.

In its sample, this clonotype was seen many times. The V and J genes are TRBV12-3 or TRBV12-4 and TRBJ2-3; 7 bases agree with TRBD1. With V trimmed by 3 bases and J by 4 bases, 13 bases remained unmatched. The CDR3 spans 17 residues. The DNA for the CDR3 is TGTGCCAGCAGTTTTTTCGGGCCGGCACAGGGGCCAGATACGCAGTATTTT. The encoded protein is CASSFFGPAQGPDTQYF.

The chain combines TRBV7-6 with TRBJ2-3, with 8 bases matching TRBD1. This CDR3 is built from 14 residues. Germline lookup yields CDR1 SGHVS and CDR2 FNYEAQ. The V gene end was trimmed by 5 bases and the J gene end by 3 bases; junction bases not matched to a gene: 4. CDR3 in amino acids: CASSPWTGTDTQYF. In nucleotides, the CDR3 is TGTGCCAGCAGCCCCTGGACAGGGACAGATACGCAGTATTTT.